The clone carrying this T cell receptor (beta chain) was seen at least ten times. Its antigen is as yet unknown. The data derive from a study of T-cell reconstitution after alpha-beta-depleted transplantation in children. V was trimmed by 0 bases and J by 1 base, leaving 7 bases between them. Germline CDR1 is DFQATT and CDR2 is SNEGSKA (reference sequence). This CDR3 spans 13 amino acids. Unique molecular identifiers tagged the TCRbeta library. From the PCR reads, TCRdb called clonotypes with MiXCR, one entry per CDR3 protein. In the table there are 200,000 to 300,000 distinct CDR3 sequences, around 25% of which are singletons. Broader study findings: The study traced high day-60 TCRbeta diversity in some patients to surviving recipient T cells and thymic progenitors. Fresh T-cell production supplied most of the T-cell counts and diversity seen one year after transplant. About two months after transplant, alpha-beta T cells reportedly came from several hundred expanded graft clones.

The source material was PBMCs, mostly from graft donor cells, sampled 360 days after TCRalphabeta/CD19-depleted stem cell transplant. This TCR came from a female patient aged 2-10 years who had a stem cell transplant for congenital amegakaryocytic thrombocytopenia, so the T cells may come from the graft donor. The chain has TRBV20-1 and TRBJ2-7; D remains unclear. The DNA for the CDR3 is TGCAGTGCTAGAGATGGAACTTCCTACGAGCAGTACTTC. Translated, it gives CSARDGTSYEQYF.